This T cell receptor beta chain was identified in a study of cytomegalovirus exposure and HLA in healthy donors. From germline, CDR1 is SQVTM and CDR2 ANQGSEA. This CDR3 comprises 12 residues. Trimming took off 5 bases at V and 5 bases at J, with 13 bases between the two ends. A multiplex PCR was run with 60 Vbeta primers and 13 Jbeta primers. Method: immunoSEQ multiplex PCR; TCRdb's copy keeps in-frame clones and lacks some. The sample lists about 150,000 clones; roughly 80% were seen once. The receptor was isolated from a woman aged 40 to 55 in good health and CMV-seropositive. The chain carries TRBV29-1 and TRBJ2-7, with D perhaps matching TRBD1 (6 bases). Material: PBMCs. The CDR3 loop reads CSVSLTGDEQYF. The CDR3 nucleotides read TGCAGCGTTTCCCTGACAGGCGACGAGCAGTACTTC.